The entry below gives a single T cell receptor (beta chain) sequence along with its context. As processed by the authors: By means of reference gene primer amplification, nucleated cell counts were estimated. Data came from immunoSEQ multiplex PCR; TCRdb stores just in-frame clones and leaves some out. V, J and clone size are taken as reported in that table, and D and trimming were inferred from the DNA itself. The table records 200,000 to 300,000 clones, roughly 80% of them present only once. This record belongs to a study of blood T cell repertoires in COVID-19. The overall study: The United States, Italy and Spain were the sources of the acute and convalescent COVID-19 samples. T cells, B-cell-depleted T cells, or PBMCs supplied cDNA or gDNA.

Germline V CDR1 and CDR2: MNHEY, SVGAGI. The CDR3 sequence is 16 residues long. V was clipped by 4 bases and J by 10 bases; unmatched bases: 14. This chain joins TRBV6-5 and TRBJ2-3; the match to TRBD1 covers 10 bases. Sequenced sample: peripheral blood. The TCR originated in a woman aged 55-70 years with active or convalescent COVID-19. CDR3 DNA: TGTGCCAGCAGTTCCCGGGACAGGGGAAGATCCGATGCGCAGTATTTT. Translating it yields CASSSRDRGRSDAQYF.